These 18 T cell receptor beta chains came from one sample sequenced in a study of cytomegalovirus exposure and HLA in healthy donors (dated by TCRdb to 2017 to 2019). Library construction relied on the immunoSEQ multiplex PCR assay. For the multiplex PCR, a mixture combining 60 forward primers for TCR Vbeta segments and 13 reverse primers for TCR Jbeta segments was used. The clones in this table, taken by TCRdb from immuneACCESS, are in-frame only. Not every clone is retained; where verified, under half of the shortfall comes from an unresolved V gene, and the cause of the rest is unknown. The sample data list about 110,000 clones, and around two thirds of these were observed just once. 6.5% to 9% of the sample is in the top ten clones. Sequenced material: PBMCs. All receptors come from a middle-aged woman in good health and CMV-seropositive.

This chain links TRBV10-3 with TRBJ1-1; maybe TRBD1 (6 bases). Germline-derived CDR1 and CDR2 are ENHRY and SYGVKD. Trimming took off 2 bases at V and 1 base at J, with 23 bases between the two ends. The CDR3 covers 19 residues. The CDR3 here is CAISEERGFLGHGNTEAFF. The CDR3 DNA reads as TGTGCCATCAGTGAGGAGCGGGGCTTCTTGGGACATGGGAACACTGAAGCTTTCTTT.

This chain connects TRBV29-1 to TRBJ2-1; TRBD2 matches at 7 bases. The CDR3 runs to 14 residues. The V and J ends lost 6 bases and 0 bases, in that order; junction bases with no gene match: 5. Germline V gene lookup returns CDR1 SQVTM and CDR2 ANQGSEA. The CDR3 region is CSVRGVSSYNEQFF. In DNA form, the CDR3 reads TGCAGCGTCCGGGGGGTCAGCTCCTACAATGAGCAGTTCTTC.

The gene calls are TRBV7-2 and TRBJ2-7, with D perhaps matching TRBD2 (7 bases). The CDR3 is 15 residues long. Germline CDR1 and CDR2: SGHTA and FQGNSA. The ends were cut back, 5 bases at V and 3 bases at J, with 17 bases in the middle. The CDR3, as DNA: TGTGCCAGCAGCCCCTTCGGGGGCGGGGGCTACGAGCAGTACTTC. It is translated as CASSPFGGGGYEQYF.

The chain combines TRBV2 with TRBJ1-5; D remains unclear. V was pared by 0 bases and J by 7 bases, with 7 bases between. The CDR3 consists of 13 residues. The germline gives CDR1 SNHLY, CDR2 FYNNEI. The CDR3 reads CASSEAVRQPQHF. CDR3 DNA sequence: TGTGCCAGCAGTGAAGCGGTTCGGCAGCCCCAGCATTTT.

This clone was seen only a few times. The chain carries TRBV28 and TRBJ1-1, with 8 bases aligning to TRBD1. With 2 bases clipped from V and 3 bases from J, the junction kept 14 bases outside the gene matches. The germline V gene encodes CDR1 MDHEN and CDR2 SYDVKM. This CDR3 comprises 18 residues. CDR3 loop: CASSLGIRAGGLYTEAFF. The CDR3 nucleotides are TGTGCCAGCAGTTTAGGTATCCGGGCAGGGGGCCTGTACACTGAAGCTTTCTTT.

J is TRBJ2-3 and V is TRBV7-3, with D possibly being TRBD1 (6 bases). In germline, CDR1 is SGHTA, CDR2 FQGTGA. CDR3 length: 14 residues. V gave up 4 bases and J gave up 2 bases, with 10 bases separating them. CDR3 region: CASSYRDNTDTQYF. CDR3 coding DNA: TGTGCCAGCAGCTACAGGGACAACACAGATACGCAGTATTTT.

This rearrangement joins TRBV7-8 to TRBJ2-6; 9 nucleotides match TRBD1. The CDR3 consists of 18 residues. The germline CDR1 and CDR2 sequences are SGHVS and FQNEAQ. V dropped 7 bases and J dropped 4; count of bases not matched to a gene: 14. CDR3 loop: CASTSYRGRTDGANVLTF. CDR3 in DNA: TGTGCCAGCACATCCTACAGGGGGCGTACTGACGGGGCCAACGTCCTGACTTTC.

The rearrangement joins TRBV28 to TRBJ1-2, with a possible D match to TRBD1 (6 bases). Germline CDR1 is MDHEN and CDR2 is SYDVKM. This CDR3 has 17 amino acids. Trimming removed 4 bases from V and 2 bases from J, with 20 bases in between. The CDR3, as DNA: TGTGCCAGCAGTTCCCTCCGAACAGGGAATGCGAACTATGGCTACACCTTC. Residues: CASSSLRTGNANYGYTF.

The V and J genes are TRBV25-1 and TRBJ1-4, with D perhaps TRBD1 (6 bases). Germline CDR1 is MGHDK and CDR2 is SYGVNS. The V and J ends lost 1 base and 8 bases respectively, with 14 bases between them. There are 15 residues in the CDR3. The CDR3 loop reads CASSEWGGEREKLFF. CDR3 sequence (DNA): TGTGCCAGCAGTGAATGGGGGGGCGAACGGGAAAAACTGTTTTTT.

V usage is TRBV6-5 and J usage is TRBJ1-2; possibly TRBD1 for D (6 bases). Trimming removed 6 bases at V and 4 bases at J, with 15 bases between. The germline gives CDR1 MNHEY, CDR2 SVGAGI. This CDR3 is built from 14 residues. The chain's CDR3 is CASSPPAGAYGYTF. The CDR3 region has the DNA TGTGCCAGCAGCCCTCCGGCAGGGGCCTATGGCTACACCTTC.

This sequence joins TRBV6-5 and TRBJ1-6; D is unclear. This CDR3 is built from 16 residues. Germline V gene data show CDR1 as MNHEY and CDR2 as SVGAGI. V lost 0 bases, J lost 10 bases, and 16 bases lay in between. The CDR3 spells CASSYSAGPNGSPLHF. CDR3 DNA sequence: TGTGCCAGCAGTTACTCGGCTGGGCCAAATGGGTCACCCCTCCACTTT.

This chain uses TRBV6-5 with TRBJ2-7; 7 nucleotides align to TRBD1. Per germline, CDR1 MNHEY and CDR2 SVGAGI. The CDR3 consists of 12 residues. V lost 7 bases to trimming and J lost 7 bases; unmatched junction nucleotides: 7. The CDR3: CASNLDRNEQYF. The CDR3 region has the DNA TGTGCCAGCAACTTGGACAGGAATGAGCAGTACTTC.

The chain recombines TRBV7-9 with TRBJ2-7; TRBD2 is a possible D gene (6 bases). CDR3 size: 15 residues. V lost 5 bases, J lost 3 bases, and 17 bases lay in between. Per the germline V gene, CDR1 is SEHNR and CDR2 is FQNEAQ (reference sequence). The DNA of the CDR3 is TGTGCCAGCAGCCAAACCGGGACTGGAGACTACGAGCAGTACTTC. It encodes CASSQTGTGDYEQYF.

This chain joins TRBV5-6 and TRBJ1-1; no clear D gene. The V gene's germline CDR1 is SGHDT and CDR2 YYEEEE. V was shortened by 2 bases and J by 0 bases, with 5 bases between the two germline ends. The length of the CDR3 is 13 residues. The CDR3 sequence is CASSLQMNTEAFF. The CDR3 region has the DNA TGTGCCAGCAGCTTACAGATGAACACTGAAGCTTTCTTT. The full variable domain, in which reference TRBV5-6 and TRBJ1-1 provide the parts outside the CDR3, is DAGVTQSPTHLIKTRGQQVTLRCSPKSGHDTVSWYQQALGQGPQFIFQYYEEEERQRGNFPDRFSGHQFPNYSSELNVNALLLGDSALYLCASSLQMNTEAFFGQGTRLTVV.

This chain links TRBV6-1 with TRBJ2-7; tentative D call: TRBD1 (6 bases). From germline, CDR1 is MNHNS and CDR2 SASEGT. The CDR3 consists of 13 residues. V lost 3 bases, J lost 3 bases, and 9 bases lay in between. CDR3 DNA: TGTGCCAGCAGTGACCTGACAGGCTACGAGCAGTACTTC. Translation: CASSDLTGYEQYF.

This clone was observed a few times. The rearrangement links TRBV29-1 to TRBJ1-1, with no clear D. V gave up 1 base and J gave up 1 base, with 10 bases separating them. The CDR3 is 14 residues long. Germline V lookup: CDR1 SQVTM, CDR2 ANQGSEA. The CDR3 region is CSVEAGTRNTEAFF. The CDR3 coding sequence is TGCAGCGTTGAAGCGGGTACGAGGAACACTGAAGCTTTCTTT.

The chain couples TRBV6-1 to TRBJ1-4; 11 bases agree with TRBD1. CDR1 and CDR2 (germline): MNHNS, SASEGT. Trimming removed 0 bases from V and 7 bases from J; junction bases left unmatched: 7. There are 17 residues in the CDR3. DNA of the CDR3: TGTGCCAGCAGTGAAGCGCCTCCGGGACAGGGGGGTGAAAAACTGTTTTTT. It encodes CASSEAPPGQGGEKLFF.

This chain uses TRBV5-6 with TRBJ1-6; D perhaps matches TRBD1 (6 bases). The CDR3 covers 14 residues. The V and J ends lost 2 bases and 6 bases respectively, with 9 bases between them. Germline CDR1 SGHDT, CDR2 YYEEEE. CDR3 loop: CASSLRQANSPLHF. CDR3 bases: TGTGCCAGCAGCTTAAGACAGGCTAATTCACCCCTCCACTTT.